A selection of T cell receptor beta chains follows, all from one sample in a study of cytomegalovirus exposure and HLA in healthy donors. The protocol was immunoSEQ multiplex PCR, while the TCRdb copy is restricted to in-frame clones and leaves out a portion. The sample holds fewer than 150,000 clones, 80% seen once. Sequencing was done on a sample of PBMCs. Source of these receptors: a man aged 40-49 years in good health and CMV-seronegative. The CDR3 runs from the conserved cysteine through the conserved F or W. D genes are given only for firm matches. Size is stated for part of the rows, as once, few or many counts, or as a class when the clone is expanded.

size,J,D,V,DNA,CDR3
-,TRBJ1-5,-,TRBV28,TGTGCCAGCTCCGGGAGCAATCAGCCCCAGCATTTT,CASSGSNQPQHF
-,TRBJ1-6,-,TRBV5-1,TGCGCCAGCAGCTTTGAGGGCTCGAATTCACCCCTCCACTTT,CASSFEGSNSPLHF
few,TRBJ2-2,TRBD2,TRBV4-2,TGTGCCAGCAGCCCCTGGCCGGGACTAGCGGGAGGAGGCACCGGGGAGCTGTTTTTT,CASSPWPGLAGGGTGELFF
-,TRBJ1-6,TRBD1,TRBV5-4,TGTGCCACAACAGGGGATCGTAATTCACCCCTCCACTTT,CATTGDRNSPLHF
-,TRBJ1-4,-,TRBV25-1,TGTGCCAGCAGTGCTGGAGGATCAGGGGTTATTGAAAAACTGTTTTTT,CASSAGGSGVIEKLFF
-,TRBJ2-1,-,TRBV29-1,TGCAGCGCCCAGGGGCGCTTGACCTACAATGAGCAGTTCTTC,CSAQGRLTYNEQFF
-,TRBJ1-1,-,TRBV2,TGTGCCAGCAGTGGGTGGGGGCGCCGGGTTGAAGCTTTCTTT,CASSGWGRRVEAFF
-,TRBJ2-2,-,TRBV6-1,TGTGCCAGCAAGTTGTCAGGGCACGGGGAGCTGTTTTTT,CASKLSGHGELFF
-,TRBJ2-7,TRBD2,TRBV2,TGTGCCAGCAGTGAAGCGCCGGGGAGGGCTTACGAGCAGTACTTC,CASSEAPGRAYEQYF
-,TRBJ1-2,TRBD1,TRBV10-2,TGCGCCAGCGTGGGACAGGCTTTTAACTATGGCTACACCTTC,CASVGQAFNYGYTF
-,TRBJ2-2,TRBD2,TRBV27,TGTGCCAGCAGTCCGAGACTAGCGGGAGGCACCGGGGAGCTGTTTTTT,CASSPRLAGGTGELFF
-,TRBJ1-1,-,TRBV7-9,TGTGCCAGCAGCCCCCCCCAGGGCACTGAAGCTTTCTTT,CASSPPQGTEAFF
few,TRBJ1-1,-,TRBV5-1,TGCGCCAGCAGCTTGGCCGGGAACACTGAAGCTTTCTTT,CASSLAGNTEAFF
-,TRBJ2-1,TRBD1,TRBV6-5,TGTGCCAGCAGTTACTCACACACAGGGGTCAATGAGCAGTTCTTC,CASSYSHTGVNEQFF
-,TRBJ1-4,-,TRBV27,TGTGCCAGCAGGCCAGGCTTTAATGAAAAACTGTTTTTT,CASRPGFNEKLFF